The next 5 T cell receptor beta chains were all read from a single sample in a study of read filtering for tumor transcriptome and immune sequencing. This library used 300 to 450 ng RNA and molecular barcoded adaptors spanning alpha/delta and beta/gamma chains. TCRdb reprocessed the reads via MiXCR and lists one record per CDR3 protein. Here the sample spans 50,000 to 65,000 distinct CDR3 sequences, roughly 18% being singletons. Sequencing input: a population of CD138-negative cells sorted from bone marrow. Receptors were obtained from a donor at least 40 years old with multiple myeloma.

V usage is TRBV3-1 and J usage is TRBJ2-3; D ambiguous. Trimming stripped 2 bases from V and 4 bases from J, with 16 bases between. The CDR3 is 16 residues long. Germline-derived CDR1 and CDR2 are LGHDT and YNNKEL (reference sequence). The CDR3 region is CASSQNAVGLPDTQYF. The DNA of the CDR3 is TGTGCCAGCAGCCAAAATGCCGTTGGGCTTCCAGATACGCAGTATTTT.

This clonotype is medium-sized within its sample. The chain links TRBV19 to TRBJ2-1; 14 nucleotides match TRBD2. Germline V CDR1 and CDR2: LNHDA, SQIVND (reference sequence). The CDR3 sequence is 17 residues long. V was clipped by 1 base and J by 4 bases; unmatched bases: 3. The CDR3 is CASSIATSGRAYNEQFF. The CDR3 DNA reads as TGTGCCAGTAGTATAGCGACTAGCGGGAGGGCTTACAATGAGCAGTTCTTC.

This clonotype was counted many times. The chain links TRBV6-6 to TRBJ2-1; a weak D match, TRBD1 (5 bases). V lost 6 bases and J 8 bases, leaving 11 bases between the germline ends. The length of the CDR3 is 12 residues. From germline, CDR1 is MNHNY and CDR2 SVGAGI (reference sequence). This CDR3 is CASRLVGDEQFF. The CDR3 DNA reads as TGTGCCAGCAGACTTGTAGGGGATGAGCAGTTCTTC.

This clonotype was counted at least ten times. CDR3 DNA sequence: TGCGCCAGCAGCTTCGGACAGGGGAGAGAGACCCAGTACTTC. Protein sequence: CASSFGQGRETQYF. The chain couples TRBV5-1 to TRBJ2-5; TRBD1 agrees at 9 bases. This CDR3 has 14 amino acids. Trimming took 2 bases from V and 4 from J; bases not matched to a gene: 3. The V gene's germline CDR1 is SGHRS and CDR2 YFSETQ.

The chain carries TRBV10-3 and TRBJ2-3, with TRBD2 identical over 8 bases. The CDR3 contains 15 residues. Unmatched junction bases numbered 2, after V lost 1 base and J lost 2 bases. Looked up from germline, CDR1 is ENHRY and CDR2 is SYGVKD. The CDR3 DNA sequence: TGTGCCATCAGTGAGTGGACTAGCATCACAGATACGCAGTATTTT. Its translation: CAISEWTSITDTQYF.